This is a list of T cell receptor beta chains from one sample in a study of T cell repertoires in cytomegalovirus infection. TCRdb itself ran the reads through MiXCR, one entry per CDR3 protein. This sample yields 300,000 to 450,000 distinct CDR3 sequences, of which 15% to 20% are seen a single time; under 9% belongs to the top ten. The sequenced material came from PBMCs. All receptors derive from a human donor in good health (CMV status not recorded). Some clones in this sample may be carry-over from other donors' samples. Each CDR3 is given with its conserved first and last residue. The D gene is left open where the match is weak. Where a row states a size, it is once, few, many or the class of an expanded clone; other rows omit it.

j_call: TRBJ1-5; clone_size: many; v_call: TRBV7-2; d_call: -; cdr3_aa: CASSFNRNSNQPQHF; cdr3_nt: TGTGCCAGCAGCTTTAACCGAAATAGCAATCAGCCCCAGCATTTT
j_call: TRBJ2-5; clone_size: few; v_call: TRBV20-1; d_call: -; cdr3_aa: CSATTGADLQETQYF; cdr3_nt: TGCAGTGCCACGACAGGCGCGGATCTACAGGAGACCCAGTACTTC
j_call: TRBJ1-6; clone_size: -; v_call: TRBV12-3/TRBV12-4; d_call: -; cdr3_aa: CASSPRALGVSPLHF; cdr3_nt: TGTGCCAGCAGTCCCCGGGCTCTGGGTGTTTCACCCCTCCACTTT
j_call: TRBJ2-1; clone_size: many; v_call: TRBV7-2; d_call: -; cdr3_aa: CASSLVASGGYNEQFF; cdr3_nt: TGTGCCAGCAGCTTAGTGGCGAGCGGAGGCTACAATGAGCAGTTCTTC
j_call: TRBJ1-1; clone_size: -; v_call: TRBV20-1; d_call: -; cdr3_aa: CSAGGRADTEAFF; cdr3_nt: TGCAGTGCGGGGGGAAGGGCGGACACTGAAGCTTTCTTT
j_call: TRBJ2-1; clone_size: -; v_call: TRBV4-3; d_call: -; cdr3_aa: CASSQEANNEQFF; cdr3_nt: TGCGCCAGCAGCCAAGAGGCCAACAATGAGCAGTTCTTC
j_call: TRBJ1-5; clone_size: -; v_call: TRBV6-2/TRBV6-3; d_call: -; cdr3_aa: CASSYQQGPQHF; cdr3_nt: TGTGCCAGCAGTTATCAACAGGGGCCCCAGCATTTT
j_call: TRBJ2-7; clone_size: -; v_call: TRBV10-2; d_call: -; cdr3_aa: CATKETYEQYF; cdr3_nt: TGCGCCACTAAGGAGACCTACGAGCAGTACTTC
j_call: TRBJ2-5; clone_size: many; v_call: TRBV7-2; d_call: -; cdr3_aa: CASSFDSRETQYF; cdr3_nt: TGTGCCAGCAGCTTTGACAGTCGGGAGACCCAGTACTTC
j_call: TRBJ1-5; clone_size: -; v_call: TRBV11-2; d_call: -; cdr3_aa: CASSLGWQPQHF; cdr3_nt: TGTGCCAGCAGCTTAGGGTGGCAGCCCCAGCATTTT
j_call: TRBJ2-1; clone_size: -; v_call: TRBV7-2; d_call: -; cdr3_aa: CASSPRDISYNEQFF; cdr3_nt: TGTGCCAGCAGCCCCCGGGACATCTCCTACAATGAGCAGTTCTTC
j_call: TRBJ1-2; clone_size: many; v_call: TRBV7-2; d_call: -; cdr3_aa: CASSRVVQDYGYTF; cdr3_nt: TGTGCCAGCAGCCGAGTCGTACAGGACTATGGCTACACCTTC
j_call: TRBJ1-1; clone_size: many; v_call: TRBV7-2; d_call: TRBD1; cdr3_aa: CASSPALDRSHTEAFF; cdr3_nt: TGTGCCAGCAGCCCCGCTTTGGACAGGAGTCACACTGAAGCTTTCTTT
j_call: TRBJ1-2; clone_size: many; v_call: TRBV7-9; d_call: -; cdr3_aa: CASSIKTGQDYGYTF; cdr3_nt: TGTGCCAGCAGCATCAAGACAGGCCAGGACTATGGCTACACCTTC
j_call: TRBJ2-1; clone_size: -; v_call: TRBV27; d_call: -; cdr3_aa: CASSPGQYYNEQFF; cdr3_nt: TGTGCCAGCAGTCCGGGACAATATTACAATGAGCAGTTCTTC
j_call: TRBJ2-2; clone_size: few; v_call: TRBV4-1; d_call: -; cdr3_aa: CASSQGQVNVGELFF; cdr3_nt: TGCGCCAGCAGCCAAGGACAGGTCAACGTCGGGGAGCTGTTTTTT
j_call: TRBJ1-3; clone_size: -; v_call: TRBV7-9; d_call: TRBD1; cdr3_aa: CATGDSSGNTIYF; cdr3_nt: TGTGCCACGGGGGACAGCTCTGGAAACACCATATATTTT
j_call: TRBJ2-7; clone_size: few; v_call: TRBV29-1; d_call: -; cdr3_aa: CSVELEEGTSYEQYF; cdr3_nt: TGCAGCGTTGAATTGGAAGAGGGAACGTCCTACGAGCAGTACTTC
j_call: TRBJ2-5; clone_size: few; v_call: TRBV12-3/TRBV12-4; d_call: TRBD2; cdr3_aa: CASSVRMTSGNQETQYF; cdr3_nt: TGTGCCAGCAGCGTCCGTATGACTAGCGGGAATCAAGAGACCCAGTACTTC
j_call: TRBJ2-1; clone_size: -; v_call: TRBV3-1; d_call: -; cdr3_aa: CASSQGGGRGDNEQFF; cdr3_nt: TGTGCCAGCAGCCAAGGTGGTGGGAGGGGGGACAATGAGCAGTTCTTC
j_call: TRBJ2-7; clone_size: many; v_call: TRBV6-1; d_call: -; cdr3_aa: CASSRRTGYEQYF; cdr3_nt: TGTGCCAGCAGTCGCCGCACGGGTTACGAGCAGTACTTC
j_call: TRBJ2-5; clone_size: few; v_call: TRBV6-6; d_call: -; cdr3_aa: CASSLGRDLETQYF; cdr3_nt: TGTGCCAGCAGTTTGGGCAGGGACCTTGAGACCCAGTACTTC